This TCR beta chain emerged from a study of response to subunit inactivated influenza vaccine. Points on this clonotype: Its antigen is still unknown.

TCRdb redid the calling of the RT-PCR reads with MiXCR, one entry per CDR3 protein. The sample has 450,000 to 600,000 distinct CDR3 sequences; 16% are singletons. General observations from the study: The authors suggested that few new T cells are recruited per seasonal influenza vaccination.

The trim removed 0 bases at V and 6 bases at J, leaving 6 bases unmatched. This CDR3 spans 16 amino acids. CDR1 is SGHRS and CDR2 is YFSETQ in the germline V gene. This TCR derives from a man aged 50 to 75 who received an inactivated influenza vaccine. This specimen was CD4+ T cells sorted from PBMCs, taken about 23 months after vaccination. J is TRBJ2-1 and V is TRBV5-1; the match to TRBD1 covers 10 bases. This CDR3 reads CASSLAPGTGVNEQFF. CDR3 nucleotide sequence: TGCGCCAGCAGCTTGGCCCCCGGGACAGGGGTCAATGAGCAGTTCTTC.